This T cell receptor beta chain is from a study of blood T cell repertoires in COVID-19. TCRdb's table, derived via immunoSEQ multiplex PCR, lists solely in-frame clones and lacks some. Of approximately 200,000 clones in the sample, 65% to 90% were seen once. V lost 5 bases to trimming and J lost 2 bases; unmatched junction nucleotides: 2. The CDR3 covers 15 residues. The germline gives CDR1 SGHTA, CDR2 FQGNSA. This sequence originates from a young woman who had been exposed to COVID-19. The chain is built from TRBV7-2 and TRBJ2-1, with TRBD2 identical over 11 bases. The sequencing input was PBMCs or T cells enriched from blood (not recorded which). The CDR3, as DNA: TGTGCCAGCAGCAATAGCGGGGGGGCCTACAATGAGCAGTTCTTC. Amino acids: CASSNSGGAYNEQFF.